The 8 T cell receptor beta chains presented below share a single source sample, sequenced in a study of identical twins. TCRdb ran MiXCR on the 5' RACE reads and lists one entry per CDR3 protein. The data show roughly 250,000 distinct CDR3 sequences, about an eighth seen once. The specimen sequenced was memory (CD45RO+) T cells sorted from blood. These receptors all come from a young woman in good health.

The chain recombines TRBV11-3 with TRBJ2-2; 8 bases align to TRBD1. After removal of 5 bases from V and 10 bases from J, the junction contained 3 bases not matched to a gene. The CDR3 sequence is 12 residues long. Germline V CDR1 and CDR2: SGHNT, YENEEA. Written as DNA, the CDR3 is TGTGCCAGCAGCCGGACAGGGTTGGAGCTGTTTTTT. Protein sequence: CASSRTGLELFF.

The chain has TRBV5-1 and TRBJ2-7, with TRBD2 matching over 12 bases. V gave up 2 bases and J gave up 0 bases; unmatched junction bases: 9. Germline V gene lookup returns CDR1 SGHRS and CDR2 YFSETQ. This CDR3 has 18 residues. This chain's CDR3 is CASSFSTSGSPSSYEQYF. The CDR3 bases are TGCGCCAGCAGCTTCTCGACTAGCGGGAGTCCCAGCTCCTACGAGCAGTACTTC.

The V call is TRBV9, the J call TRBJ2-1, with D possibly being TRBD2 (6 bases). This CDR3 region has 16 residues. The V end was cut by 0 bases, the J end by 6 bases, with 16 bases between. The germline V gene has CDR1 SGDLS and CDR2 YYNGEE. CDR3 DNA: TGTGCCAGCAGCGTAGCATTGACTAGTGGAGGCAATGAGCAGTTCTTC. Translation gives CASSVALTSGGNEQFF.

The rearrangement uses TRBV20-1 and TRBJ2-2; D ambiguous. CDR3 size: 13 residues. Germline V CDR1 and CDR2: DFQATT, SNEGSKA (reference sequence). Deletions cut 3 bases from V and 3 bases from J, with 8 bases between. The CDR3 bases are TGCAGTGCTAGTGACCTAGACACCGGGGAGCTGTTTTTT. Residues: CSASDLDTGELFF.

Regarding this clonotype: This may be a read error, as it is one base from a much larger clone. The rearrangement links TRBV6-2 or TRBV6-3 to TRBJ2-1; possible D gene TRBD2, 6 bases. The CDR3 length is 15 residues. Germline V CDR1 and CDR2: MNHEY, SVGEGT. The V end was cut by 7 bases, the J end by 6 bases, with 19 bases between. The chain's CDR3 is CASTRSSVYGNEQFF. The CDR3 nucleotides read TGTGCCAGCACCCGGTCTAGCGTATATGGCAATGAGCAGTTCTTC.

This clonotype was detected a few times. The chain employs TRBV18 and TRBJ2-1, with D perhaps matching TRBD1 (5 bases). The CDR3 sequence is 12 residues long. With 6 bases removed from V and 6 bases from J, the gap between germline ends came to 9 bases. Germline V lookup: CDR1 KGHSH, CDR2 LQKENI. CDR3 nucleotides: TGTGCCAGCTCTCGACAGCGCAATGAGCAGTTCTTC. Translating it yields CASSRQRNEQFF.

This clonotype has just one count. V and J are TRBV20-1 and TRBJ2-1; D might be TRBD2 (6 bases). Trimming pared 8 bases from V and 7 bases from J, leaving 24 bases between. Germline values: CDR1 DFQATT, CDR2 SNEGSKA (reference sequence). The CDR3 consists of 15 residues. CDR3 protein: CSTLWRGGAGNEQFF. The CDR3 region has the DNA TGCAGTACCCTCTGGAGGGGCGGGGCTGGGAATGAGCAGTTCTTC.

This clonotype was seen at least ten times. CDR3 residues: CASSRITGGSGELFF. In nucleotides, the CDR3 is TGCGCCAGCAGCCGAATAACCGGGGGCAGCGGGGAGCTGTTTTTT. This chain links TRBV5-1 with TRBJ2-2; D is tentatively TRBD1 or TRBD2 (6 bases each). Germline assignment: CDR1 SGHRS and CDR2 YFSETQ. The CDR3 length is 15 residues. V shed 4 bases and J shed 7 bases, with 17 bases lying between them.